This T cell receptor (beta chain) originates from a study of regulatory T cells in long-lasting Graves disease. Points from the study as a whole: TRBV28, TRBJ1-2 and TRBJ2-5 were segments that persistent disease favored.

V lost 6 bases and J 1 base, leaving 11 bases between the germline ends. The CDR3 contains 14 residues. Germline V gene lookup returns CDR1 MDHEN and CDR2 SYDVKM. This clonotype has ten or more counts. Its antigen is not known. Researchers made TCR beta libraries by using iRepertoire HTBI primers and running Arm-PCR on CDR3 regions. One entry per CDR3 protein results from TCRdb running MiXCR on the multiplex PCR reads. The sample yields 400,000 to 450,000 distinct CDR3 sequences, 16% seen once. Time point meaning: newly diagnosed GD, antithyroid drugs for less than 3 months. Making the TCR library involved RNA that had been extracted from PBMCs. As collected, the peripheral blood samples measured about 8.1 milliliters each and went into EDTA tubes. A further study also used this sample, focusing on T cells in Graves' hyperthyroidism and ophthalmopathy. That study adds: The model identified upcoming ophthalmopathy a median approximately six months ahead of onset.

The sequencing used peripheral blood mononuclear cells (PBMCs), collected at new diagnosis, from a patient treated with antithyroid drugs. The source is a woman in her 30s with Graves disease. This chain links TRBV28 with TRBJ2-3; the D call may be TRBD1 or TRBD2 (5 bases each). The DNA of the CDR3 is TGTGCCAGCAGCTTACGAGGGGGCACAGATACGCAGTATTTT. Its protein product is CASSLRGGTDTQYF.